Below, one T cell receptor beta chain is given with its context. The data were obtained in a study of shared clonotypes between healthy human individuals. Method: immunoSEQ multiplex PCR; TCRdb's copy keeps in-frame clones and lacks some. The table records millions of clones, approximately 95% of them present only once. The germline gives CDR1 SGHNT, CDR2 YYREEE (reference sequence). The CDR3 covers 18 residues. The J segment lost 6 bases and the V segment lost 0 bases, leaving 15 bases of the junction unmatched. The specimen sequenced was naive CD4+ T cells from PBMCs. The subset was: CD45RA+ positively selected. The chain carries TRBV5-4 and TRBJ2-1, with 7 positions matching TRBD2. The clonotype originates from a man aged 18 to 29 in good health. Some clones in this sample may be carry-over from other donors' samples. DNA for the CDR3: TGTGCCAGCAGCTTGGGCCAGCCTAGCGGAGGGCGGGGCAATGAGCAGTTCTTC. Amino acids: CASSLGQPSGGRGNEQFF.